These 29 T cell receptor beta chains originate from one sample sequenced in a study of T cell responses to AZD1222 COVID-19 vaccine. Data came from immunoSEQ multiplex PCR; TCRdb stores just in-frame clones and leaves some out. The table records roughly 130,000 clones, roughly 92% of them present only once. Sequenced here: peripheral blood, sampled 28 days after the second AZD1222 dose. These receptors originate from an adult who received the AZD1222 COVID-19 vaccine.

V and J are TRBV27 and TRBJ2-2; tentative D call: TRBD1 (5 bases). Germline V gives CDR1 MNHEY, CDR2 SMNVEV (reference sequence). V lost 8 bases and J 6 bases, leaving 19 bases between the germline ends. The CDR3 consists of 15 residues. CDR3: CASSYVTLGAGELFF. The CDR3 DNA reads TGTGCCAGCTCCTATGTCACGCTAGGGGCCGGGGAGCTGTTTTTT.

The V gene is TRBV7-2, the J gene TRBJ1-4; D is ambiguous. V was trimmed by 3 bases and J by 0 bases, leaving 5 bases between them. This CDR3 region has 14 residues. Germline CDR1 SGHTA, CDR2 FQGNSA. This CDR3 reads CASSFLPTNEKLFF. CDR3 coding DNA: TGTGCCAGCAGCTTCCTTCCAACTAATGAAAAACTGTTTTTT.

V and J are TRBV18 and TRBJ2-1, with 8 bases fitting TRBD2. J was trimmed by 6 bases and V by 0 bases; bases with no gene match: 4. The germline V gene has CDR1 KGHSH and CDR2 LQKENI. This CDR3 has 15 amino acids. Here the CDR3 reads CASSPPRAGGNEQFF. In DNA, the CDR3 is TGTGCCAGCTCACCACCCAGGGCGGGAGGCAATGAGCAGTTCTTC.

The table lists this clone with a count of one. The rearrangement joins TRBV11-2 to TRBJ1-3; 10 positions agree with TRBD1. V gave up 7 bases and J gave up 8 bases; unmatched junction bases: 11. The CDR3 runs to 15 residues. Germline V lookup: CDR1 SGHAT, CDR2 FQNNGV. The CDR3 coding sequence is TGTGCCAGCACCCTCGGAGGGACAGGGGCGCACACCATATATTTT. Amino acids: CASTLGGTGAHTIYF.

The chain has TRBV6-5 and TRBJ1-1; no clear D. Between the trimmed V and J ends, which lost 5 bases and 4 bases, there was a span of 17 bases. This CDR3 has 15 amino acids. CDR1 and CDR2 from the germline V gene are MNHEY and SVGAGI. The CDR3 region is CASSRTREVGTEAFF. The CDR3, as DNA: TGTGCCAGCAGTAGGACTCGGGAGGTAGGCACTGAAGCTTTCTTT.

The rearrangement uses TRBV7-2 and TRBJ1-6; TRBD1 agrees at 7 bases. The CDR3 sequence is 16 residues long. V shed 5 bases and J 10 bases; nucleotides not matched to a gene: 14. The germline gives CDR1 SGHTA, CDR2 FQGNSA. CDR3 sequence: CASSKGGRTARSPLHF. CDR3 DNA: TGTGCCAGCAGCAAAGGGGGCCGGACTGCTCGATCACCCCTCCACTTT.

This clone was seen just once. The genes are TRBV19 and TRBJ1-5; maybe TRBD1 (6 bases). Germline V gene data show CDR1 as LNHDA and CDR2 as SQIVND (reference sequence). The CDR3 has 16 amino acids. The germline V and J ends were trimmed by 5 bases and 3 bases, with 17 bases remaining between them. CDR3 sequence reads: CASSPEGHLSNQPQHF. Written as DNA, the CDR3 is TGTGCCAGTAGTCCCGAGGGACACCTATCCAATCAGCCCCAGCATTTT. The full variable domain, in which reference TRBV19 and TRBJ1-5 provide the parts outside the CDR3, is DGGITQSPKYLFRKEGQNVTLSCEQNLNHDAMYWYRQDPGQGLRLIYYSQIVNDFQKGDIAEGYSVSREKKESFPLTVTSAQKNPTAFYLCASSPEGHLSNQPQHFGDGTRLSIL.

V is TRBV7-9 and J is TRBJ2-2; D unresolved. Germline V gene data show CDR1 as SEHNR and CDR2 as FQNEAQ (reference sequence). V was cut by 6 bases and J by 8 bases, with 19 bases left in between. The CDR3 is 15 residues long. The CDR3 region is CASSLSRALRGELFF. The CDR3, as DNA: TGTGCCAGCAGTTTATCCCGGGCGCTCAGAGGGGAGCTGTTTTTT.

The CDR3 nucleotides are TGTGCCAGCAGCTTAGGGACGATCCCCGATGGCTACACCTTC. Translating gives CASSLGTIPDGYTF. The V and J genes are TRBV5-4 and TRBJ1-2; a possible D gene is TRBD1 (5 bases). The CDR3 covers 14 residues. The V and J ends lost 2 bases and 6 bases respectively, with 14 bases between them. Germline V gene lookup returns CDR1 SGHNT and CDR2 YYREEE (reference sequence).

The V and J genes are TRBV3-1 (or the pseudogene TRBV3-2) and TRBJ1-6, with D uncertain. The germline V and J ends were trimmed by 0 bases and 7 bases, with 13 bases remaining between them. CDR3 length: 16 residues. The germline gives CDR1 LGHDT, CDR2 YNNKEL (reference sequence). The CDR3 sequence is CASSQEGSVNNSPLHF. For the CDR3, the DNA is TGTGCCAGCAGCCAAGAAGGGTCCGTGAACAATTCACCCCTCCACTTT.

The chain couples TRBV3-1 (or the pseudogene TRBV3-2) to TRBJ2-3; 7 positions agree with TRBD2. The CDR3 totals 15 residues. Germline V gene sequence: CDR1 LGHDT, CDR2 YNNKEL (reference sequence). V lost 2 bases, J lost 7 bases, and 9 bases stayed unmatched. DNA for the CDR3: TGTGCCAGCAGCCAACCGCTAGCGGCCCACCATACGCAGTATTTT. Protein: CASSQPLAAHHTQYF.

This sequence joins TRBV7-2 and TRBJ1-3; TRBD1 might be the D (5 bases). The CDR3 runs 16 residues. Deletions cut 5 bases from V and 0 bases from J, with 14 bases between. Germline V gives CDR1 SGHTA, CDR2 FQGNSA. CDR3 DNA sequence: TGTGCCAGCAGCCTCACCGGGGCCCTCTCTGGAAACACCATATATTTT. Translating gives CASSLTGALSGNTIYF.

Here the CDR3 DNA reads TGTGCCAGCAGCACGGGACAGACAGACAATCAGCCCCAGCATTTT. Protein product: CASSTGQTDNQPQHF. This chain connects TRBV7-2 to TRBJ1-5; 7 bases are shared with TRBD1. The germline V gene encodes CDR1 SGHTA and CDR2 FQGNSA. V lost 5 bases, J lost 3 bases, and 7 bases stayed unmatched. The CDR3 totals 15 residues. Full variable domain (remainder filled in from reference TRBV7-2 and TRBJ1-5): GAGVSQSPSNKVTEKGKDVELRCDPISGHTALYWYRQSLGQGLEFLIYFQGNSAPDKSGLPSDRFSAERTGGSVSTLTIQRTQQEDSAVYLCASSTGQTDNQPQHFGDGTRLSIL.

Here the CDR3 reads CASSLRLAGVLEQYF. Written as DNA, the CDR3 is TGTGCCAGCAGCCTCAGACTAGCGGGAGTTCTCGAGCAGTACTTC. The rearrangement joins TRBV7-2 to TRBJ2-7; TRBD2 matches 12 bases. The V gene end was trimmed by 5 bases and the J gene end by 6 bases; junction bases not matched to a gene: 8. This CDR3 has 15 residues. Germline CDR1 SGHTA, CDR2 FQGNSA.

The gene calls are TRBV13 and TRBJ2-2; perhaps D is TRBD1 or TRBD2 (6 bases each). Trimming shortened V by 0 bases and J by 6 bases, and 14 bases separated the two germline ends. CDR1 is PRHDT, CDR2 FYEKMQ, per germline (reference sequence). The length of the CDR3 is 16 residues. This chain's CDR3 is CASSLGRGGGSGELFF. The DNA for the CDR3 is TGTGCCAGCAGCTTAGGGCGAGGGGGAGGATCCGGGGAGCTGTTTTTT.

The J gene is TRBJ2-1, the V gene TRBV24-1; 7 nucleotides match TRBD2. This CDR3 spans 13 amino acids. With 9 bases clipped from V and 3 bases from J, the junction kept 4 bases outside the gene matches. Germline-derived CDR1 and CDR2 are KGHDR and SFDVKD. For the CDR3, the DNA is TGTGCCACCCAGGGAGGGGTCTACAATGAGCAGTTCTTC. Translation: CATQGGVYNEQFF.

The V call is TRBV14, the J call TRBJ2-2, with 9 bases lining up with TRBD2. V shed 4 bases and J 2 bases; nucleotides not matched to a gene: 20. Germline CDR1 and CDR2: SGHDN and FVKESK. This CDR3 has 21 amino acids. CDR3 DNA: TGTGCCAGCAGCCTCCACCGGCGCGTCTTAGCGGGAGCGCTAAACACCGGGGAGCTGTTTTTT. The encoded protein is CASSLHRRVLAGALNTGELFF.

This chain joins TRBV12-3 or TRBV12-4 and TRBJ1-2; unclear D gene. The CDR3 totals 12 residues. V lost 4 bases to trimming and J lost 8 bases, with 11 bases between them. The CDR3 reads CASSWGPTGYTF. CDR3 bases: TGTGCCAGCAGTTGGGGTCCTACCGGCTACACCTTC.

The CDR3 loop reads CASSLWASGQETQYF. In DNA form, the CDR3 reads TGTGCCAGCAGCCTTTGGGCTAGCGGCCAAGAGACCCAGTACTTC. J is TRBJ2-5 and V is TRBV7-9, with TRBD2 identical over 7 bases. V lost 5 bases, J lost 1 base, and 7 bases stayed unmatched. Germline V gene sequence: CDR1 SEHNR, CDR2 FQNEAQ (reference sequence). CDR3 length: 15 amino acids.

The chain joins TRBV11-2 to TRBJ2-2; D is possibly TRBD2 (6 bases). Trimming cost V 1 base and J 3 bases, with 9 bases left between them. CDR1 SGHAT and CDR2 FQNNGV come from the germline V gene. The CDR3 length is 15 residues. CDR3 residues: CASSLGAGDTGELFF. In DNA, the CDR3 is TGTGCCAGCAGCTTAGGAGCGGGTGACACCGGGGAGCTGTTTTTT.

The DNA of the CDR3 is TGTGCCTGGAGTGTAAGGCTAGCAGATGAGCAGTTCTTC. Protein: CAWSVRLADEQFF. The chain uses TRBV30 and TRBJ2-1, with a tentative D call TRBD2 (5 bases). V was clipped by 0 bases and J by 8 bases, with 11 bases between them. The CDR3 loop spans 13 amino acids. CDR1 GTSNPN and CDR2 SVGIG come from the germline V gene (reference sequence).

The genes are TRBV7-8 and TRBJ1-4; D call uncertain. The germline V gene encodes CDR1 SGHVS and CDR2 FQNEAQ. The CDR3 spans 16 residues. V dropped 0 bases and J dropped 0 bases, with 8 bases sitting between them. This CDR3 is CASSLARGATNEKLFF. The CDR3 coding sequence is TGTGCCAGCAGCTTAGCGCGGGGAGCAACTAATGAAAAACTGTTTTTT.

This chain connects TRBV30 to TRBJ2-1; D unclear. Looked up from germline, CDR1 is GTSNPN and CDR2 is SVGIG (reference sequence). V lost 2 bases and J 7 bases, leaving 21 bases between the germline ends. This CDR3 region has 16 residues. CDR3 bases: TGTGCCTGGAGTCCCCAGGACCTTCGATTTGGGAATGAGCAGTTCTTC. As protein: CAWSPQDLRFGNEQFF.

Turning to this clone: This specimen includes other DNA sequences encoding the same CDR3. The genes are TRBV2 and TRBJ1-1; unclear D gene. The V and J ends lost 4 bases and 0 bases respectively, with 0 bases between them. CDR3 length: 11 residues. Germline V gives CDR1 SNHLY, CDR2 FYNNEI. The CDR3 spells CASSVNTEAFF. Here the CDR3 DNA reads TGTGCCAGCAGTGTGAACACTGAAGCTTTCTTT.

This sequence joins TRBV6-2 or TRBV6-3 and TRBJ2-5, with unresolved D. The CDR3 extends over 12 amino acids. The V end lost 5 bases, the J end lost 7 bases, and 11 bases lay between the germline ends. Germline V gene lookup returns CDR1 MNHEY and CDR2 SVGEGT. CDR3 region: CASSLPRRTQYF. The CDR3 nucleotides read TGTGCCAGCAGTCTACCCCGCAGGACCCAGTACTTC.

This rearrangement joins TRBV3-1 (or the pseudogene TRBV3-2) to TRBJ2-5, with 10 bases aligning to TRBD1. This CDR3 has 17 residues. Germline loops: CDR1 LGHDT, CDR2 YNNKEL (reference sequence). The V gene end was trimmed by 2 bases and the J gene end by 1 base; junction bases not matched to a gene: 7. The CDR3 is CASSQRDRGGVQETQYF. DNA for the CDR3: TGTGCCAGCAGCCAACGGGACAGGGGAGGGGTCCAAGAGACCCAGTACTTC.

V is TRBV4-2 and J is TRBJ2-1; 13 positions match TRBD2. Germline V gives CDR1 LGHNA, CDR2 YNFKEQ. This CDR3 is built from 16 residues. After removal of 4 bases from V and 0 bases from J, the junction contained 0 bases not matched to a gene. DNA for the CDR3: TGTGCCAGCAGCCGGACTAGCGGGGGCTCCTACAATGAGCAGTTCTTC. Translated: CASSRTSGGSYNEQFF.

CDR3 coding DNA: TGTGCCAGCAGCCAAGGGAAACTAGCGGAACCTTCCAACGGGGAGCTGTTTTTT. It translates to CASSQGKLAEPSNGELFF. The V gene is TRBV3-1 (or the pseudogene TRBV3-2), the J gene TRBJ2-2, with TRBD2 matching 8 bases. The V gene end was trimmed by 1 base and the J gene end by 7 bases; junction bases not matched to a gene: 14. Looked up from germline, CDR1 is LGHDT and CDR2 is YNNKEL (reference sequence). The CDR3 length is 18 residues.

The gene calls are TRBV7-8 and TRBJ1-2, with D possibly being TRBD1 (5 bases). V was trimmed by 2 bases and J by 7 bases, leaving 11 bases between them. Germline-derived CDR1 and CDR2 are SGHVS and FQNEAQ. This CDR3 has 13 amino acids. CDR3 in amino acids: CASSLTWGSGYTF. In nucleotides, the CDR3 is TGTGCCAGCAGCTTAACGTGGGGCAGTGGCTACACCTTC.